This T cell receptor beta chain was profiled in a study of graft-versus-host responses after intestinal transplantation. Background on the study: Multivisceral, liver-intestinal, or isolated intestinal transplants were performed in recipients. Points from the study as a whole: GvH clones occurred in recipient marrow; some first appeared in ileum or blood.

Sequenced by immunoSEQ multiplex PCR; TCRdb stores in-frame clones only, minus some. The repertoire consists of roughly 11,000 clones, with roughly 79% occurring once and the leading ten covering 9% to 10%. Germline V lookup: CDR1 MNHEY, CDR2 SMNVEV (reference sequence). V lost 9 bases, J lost 0 bases, and 4 bases stayed unmatched. The CDR3 has 14 residues. With regard to this clone: Its antigen is undetermined.

Graft tissue processing released intraepithelial and lamina propria lymphocytes. The receptor was derived from a human patient who received an intestinal transplant, so some T cells may come from the graft donor. The gene calls are TRBV27 and TRBJ2-2, with TRBD2 identical over 7 bases. The sample here was ileum tissue, taken 23 days after intestinal transplant. CDR3: CASQAGPNTGELFF. The CDR3 nucleotides read TGTGCCAGTCAAGCGGGACCGAACACCGGGGAGCTGTTTTTT.